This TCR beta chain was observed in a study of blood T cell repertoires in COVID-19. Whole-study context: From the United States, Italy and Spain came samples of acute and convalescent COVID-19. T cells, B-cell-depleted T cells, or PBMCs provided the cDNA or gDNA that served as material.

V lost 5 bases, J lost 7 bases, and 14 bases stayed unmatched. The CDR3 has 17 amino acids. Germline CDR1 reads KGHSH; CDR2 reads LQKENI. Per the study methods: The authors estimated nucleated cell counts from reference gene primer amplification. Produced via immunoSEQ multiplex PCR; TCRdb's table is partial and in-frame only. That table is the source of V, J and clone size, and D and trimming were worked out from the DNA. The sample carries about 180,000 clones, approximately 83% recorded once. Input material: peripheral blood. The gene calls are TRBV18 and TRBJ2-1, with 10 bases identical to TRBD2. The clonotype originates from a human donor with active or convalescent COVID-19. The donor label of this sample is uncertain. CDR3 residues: CASSATQRGGRNNEQFF. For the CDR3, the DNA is TGTGCCAGCTCAGCGACGCAGCGGGGGGGCCGAAATAATGAGCAGTTCTTC.